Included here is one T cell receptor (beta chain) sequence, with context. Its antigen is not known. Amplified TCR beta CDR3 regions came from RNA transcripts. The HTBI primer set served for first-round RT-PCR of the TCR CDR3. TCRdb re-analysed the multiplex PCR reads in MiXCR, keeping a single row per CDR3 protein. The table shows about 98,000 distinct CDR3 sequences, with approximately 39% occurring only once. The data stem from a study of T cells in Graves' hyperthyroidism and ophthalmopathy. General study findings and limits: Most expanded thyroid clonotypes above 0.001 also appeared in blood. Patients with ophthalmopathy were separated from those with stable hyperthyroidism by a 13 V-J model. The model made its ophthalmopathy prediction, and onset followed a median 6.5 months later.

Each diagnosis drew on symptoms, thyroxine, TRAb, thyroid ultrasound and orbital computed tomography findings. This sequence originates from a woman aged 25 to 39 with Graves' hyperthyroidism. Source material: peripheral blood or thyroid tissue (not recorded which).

In nucleotides, the CDR3 is TGTGCCACCAGCAGAGGGGACAGGGGGGAGAACACTGAAGCTTTCTTT. Residues: CATSRGDRGENTEAFF. The V and J genes are TRBV15 and TRBJ1-1; 11 bases align to TRBD1. Germline lookup yields CDR1 LNHNV and CDR2 YYDKDF (reference sequence). V lost 1 base to trimming and J lost 1 base; unmatched junction nucleotides: 2. This CDR3 is built from 16 residues.